A single TCR beta chain is shown here with its context. Its antigen remains unidentified. V lost 5 bases to trimming and J lost 7 bases; unmatched junction nucleotides: 8. The CDR3 covers 14 residues. CDR1 is SNHLY, CDR2 FYNNEI, per germline. The sample originates from a study of siplizumab effects on memory and regulatory T cells. Study details: Mixed lymphocyte reactions were paired, with siplizumab at about 0.92 ug/mL or without drug.

Here immunoSEQ multiplex PCR was the method, and the copy in TCRdb shows in-frame clones only, minus some. The sample carries about 18,000 clones, about 45% recorded once. The mixed lymphocyte reaction cells were cocultured at 37°C for more than 5 days. The specimen sequenced was CFSE-low (dividing) CD4+ T cells sorted from an allogeneic mixed lymphocyte reaction. The TCR sequence derives from a human donor in good health; the cells came from an allogeneic mixed lymphocyte reaction. Some clones in this sample may be carry-over from other donors' samples. The rearrangement uses TRBV2 and TRBJ2-1, with TRBD1 identical over 7 bases. For the CDR3, the DNA is TGTGCCAGCAGTTCGACAGGGATTGGGAATGAGCAGTTCTTC. Translating gives CASSSTGIGNEQFF. Supplemented by reference TRBV2 and TRBJ2-1, the full variable domain reads EPEVTQTPSHQVTQMGQEVILRCVPISNHLYFYWYRQILGQKVEFLVSFYNNEISEKSEIFDDQFSVERPDGSNFTLKIRSTKLEDSAMYFCASSSTGIGNEQFFGPGTRLTVL.